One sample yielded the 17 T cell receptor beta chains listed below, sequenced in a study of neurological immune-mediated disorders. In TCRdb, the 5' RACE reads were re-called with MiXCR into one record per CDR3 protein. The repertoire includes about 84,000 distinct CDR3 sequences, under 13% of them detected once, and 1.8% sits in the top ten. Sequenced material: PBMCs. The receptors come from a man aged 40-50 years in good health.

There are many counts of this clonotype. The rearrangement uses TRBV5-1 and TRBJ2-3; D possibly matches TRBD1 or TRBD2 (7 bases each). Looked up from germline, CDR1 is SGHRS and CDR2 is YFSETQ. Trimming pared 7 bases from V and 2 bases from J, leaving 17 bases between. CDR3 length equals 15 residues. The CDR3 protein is CASRPRGTNTDTQYF. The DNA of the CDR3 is TGCGCCAGCCGCCCCAGGGGGACTAACACAGATACGCAGTATTTT.

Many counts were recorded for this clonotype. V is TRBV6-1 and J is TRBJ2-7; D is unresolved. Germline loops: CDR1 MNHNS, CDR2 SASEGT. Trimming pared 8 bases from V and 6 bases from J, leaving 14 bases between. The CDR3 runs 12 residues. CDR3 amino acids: CASEPTPSEQYF. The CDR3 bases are TGTGCCAGCGAACCCACCCCCTCCGAGCAGTACTTC.

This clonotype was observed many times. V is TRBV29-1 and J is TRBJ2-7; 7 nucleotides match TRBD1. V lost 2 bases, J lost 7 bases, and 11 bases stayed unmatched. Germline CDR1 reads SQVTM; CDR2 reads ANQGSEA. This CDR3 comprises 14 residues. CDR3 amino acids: CSVESQGESWEQYF. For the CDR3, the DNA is TGCAGCGTTGAATCGCAGGGGGAATCTTGGGAGCAGTACTTC.

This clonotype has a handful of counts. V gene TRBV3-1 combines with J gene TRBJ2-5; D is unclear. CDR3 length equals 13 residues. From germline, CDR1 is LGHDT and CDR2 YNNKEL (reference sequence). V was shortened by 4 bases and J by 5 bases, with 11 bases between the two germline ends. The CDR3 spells CASSPQTAETQYF. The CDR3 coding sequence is TGTGCCAGCAGCCCTCAGACGGCGGAGACCCAGTACTTC.

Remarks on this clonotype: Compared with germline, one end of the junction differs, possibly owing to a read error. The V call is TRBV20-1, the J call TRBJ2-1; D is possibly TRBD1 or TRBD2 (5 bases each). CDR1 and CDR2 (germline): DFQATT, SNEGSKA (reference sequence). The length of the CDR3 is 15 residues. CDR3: CTASGSRAAYNEQFF. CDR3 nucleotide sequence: TGCACTGCTAGTGGGAGCAGGGCCGCATACAATGAGCAGTTCTTC.

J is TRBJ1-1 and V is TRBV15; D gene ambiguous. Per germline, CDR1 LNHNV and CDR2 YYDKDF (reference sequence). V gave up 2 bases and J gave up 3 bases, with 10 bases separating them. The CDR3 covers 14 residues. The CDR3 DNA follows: TGTGCCACCAGCAGAACTAACACCTACACTGAAGCTTTCTTT. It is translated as CATSRTNTYTEAFF.

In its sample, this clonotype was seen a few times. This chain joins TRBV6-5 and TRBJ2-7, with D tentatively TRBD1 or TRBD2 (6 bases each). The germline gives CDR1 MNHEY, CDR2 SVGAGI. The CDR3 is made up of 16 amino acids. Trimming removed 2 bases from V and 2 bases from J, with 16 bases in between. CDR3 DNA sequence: TGTGCCAGCAGTTACCAAGGGACGGGGGCCCCCTACGAGCAGTACTTC. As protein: CASSYQGTGAPYEQYF.

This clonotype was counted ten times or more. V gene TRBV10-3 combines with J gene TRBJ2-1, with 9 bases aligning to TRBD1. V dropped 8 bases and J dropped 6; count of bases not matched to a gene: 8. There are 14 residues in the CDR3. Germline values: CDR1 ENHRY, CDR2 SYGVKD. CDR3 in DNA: TGTGCCATCCGGGGGGACAGGGTAGGCAATGAGCAGTTCTTC. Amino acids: CAIRGDRVGNEQFF.

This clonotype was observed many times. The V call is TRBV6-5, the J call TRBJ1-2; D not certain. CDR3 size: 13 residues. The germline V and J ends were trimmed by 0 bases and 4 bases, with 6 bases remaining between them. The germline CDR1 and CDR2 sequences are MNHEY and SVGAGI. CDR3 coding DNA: TGTGCCAGCAGTTACTCGGGGTTCTATGGCTACACCTTC. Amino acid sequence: CASSYSGFYGYTF.

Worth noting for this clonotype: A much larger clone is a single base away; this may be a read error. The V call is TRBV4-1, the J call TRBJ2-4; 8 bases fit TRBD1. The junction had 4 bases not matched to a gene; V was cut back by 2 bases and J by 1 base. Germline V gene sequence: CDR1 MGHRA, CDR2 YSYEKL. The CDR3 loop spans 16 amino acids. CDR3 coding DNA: TGCGCCAGCAGCCAACTCCGGACAGGGGCCAAAAACATTCAGTACTTC. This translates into CASSQLRTGAKNIQYF.

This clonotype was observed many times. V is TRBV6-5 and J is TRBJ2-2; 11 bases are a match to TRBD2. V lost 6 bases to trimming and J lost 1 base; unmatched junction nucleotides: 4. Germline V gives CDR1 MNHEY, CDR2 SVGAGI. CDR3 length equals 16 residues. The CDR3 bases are TGTGCCAGCAGAAGAGGGACTAGCGGGAACACCGGGGAGCTGTTTTTT. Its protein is CASRRGTSGNTGELFF.

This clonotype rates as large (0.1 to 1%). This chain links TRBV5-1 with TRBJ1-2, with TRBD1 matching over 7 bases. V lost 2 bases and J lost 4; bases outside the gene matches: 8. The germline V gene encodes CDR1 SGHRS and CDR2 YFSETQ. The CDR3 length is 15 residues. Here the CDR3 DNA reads TGCGCCAGCAGCTTCCGGACAGGAGCGGCCTATGGCTACACCTTC. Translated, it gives CASSFRTGAAYGYTF.

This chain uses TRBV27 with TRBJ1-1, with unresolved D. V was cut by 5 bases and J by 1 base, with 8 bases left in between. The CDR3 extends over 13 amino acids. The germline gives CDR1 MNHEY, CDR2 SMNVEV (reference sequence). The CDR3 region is CASSHRANTEAFF. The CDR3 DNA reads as TGTGCCAGCAGTCATCGGGCGAACACTGAAGCTTTCTTT.

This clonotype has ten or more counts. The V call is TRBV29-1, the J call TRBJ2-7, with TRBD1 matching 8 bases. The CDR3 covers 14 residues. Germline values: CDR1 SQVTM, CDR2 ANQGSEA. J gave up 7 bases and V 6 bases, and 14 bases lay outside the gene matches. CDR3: CSVRPQGALNEQYF. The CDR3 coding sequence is TGCAGCGTGCGTCCGCAGGGGGCTCTAAATGAGCAGTACTTC.

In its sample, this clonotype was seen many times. The CDR3 DNA follows: TGTGCCAGCAGTTTCACCTCCTTGGGTCACGAGCAGTACTTC. Translation gives CASSFTSLGHEQYF. V gene TRBV12-3 or TRBV12-4 combines with J gene TRBJ2-7; D is uncertain. Deletions cut 3 bases from V and 5 bases from J, with 14 bases between. The CDR3 is 14 amino acids.

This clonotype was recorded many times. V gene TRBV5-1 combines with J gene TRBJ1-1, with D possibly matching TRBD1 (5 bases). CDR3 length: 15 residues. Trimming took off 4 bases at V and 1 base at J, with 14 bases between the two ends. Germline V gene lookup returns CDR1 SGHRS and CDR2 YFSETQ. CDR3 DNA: TGCGCCAGCAGCCAAAGGGACGGCCAGAACACTGAAGCTTTCTTT. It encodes CASSQRDGQNTEAFF. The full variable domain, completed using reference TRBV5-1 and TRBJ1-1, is KAGVTQTPRYLIKTRGQQVTLSCSPISGHRSVSWYQQTPGQGLQFLFEYFSETQRNKGNFPGRFSGRQFSNSRSEMNVSTLELGDSALYLCASSQRDGQNTEAFFGQGTRLTVV.

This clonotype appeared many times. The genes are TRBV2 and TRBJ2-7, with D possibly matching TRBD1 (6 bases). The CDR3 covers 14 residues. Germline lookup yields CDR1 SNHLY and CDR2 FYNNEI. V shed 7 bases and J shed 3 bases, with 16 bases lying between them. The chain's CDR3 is CASINEGVHYEQYF. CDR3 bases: TGTGCCAGCATTAATGAGGGGGTACACTACGAGCAGTACTTC.